This TCR beta chain originates from a study of T cell changes during pregnancy in multiple sclerosis. Repertoires were generated with immunoSEQ multiplex PCR, while TCRdb's copy carries only in-frame clones and drops some. The sample includes around 95,000 clones, approximately 93% of them seen just once. The germline V gene encodes CDR1 SGHRS and CDR2 YFSETQ. The ends lost 0 bases at V and 0 bases at J; junction bases unmatched: 2. The CDR3 runs to 16 residues. This sequence originates from a female donor in good health, enrolled as a control in a pregnancy study. This specimen was peripheral blood, taken after pregnancy. The J gene is TRBJ2-3, the V gene TRBV5-1, with 9 bases identical to TRBD1. In nucleotides, the CDR3 is TGCGCCAGCAGCTTGGTACAGGGGGCTAGCACAGATACGCAGTATTTT. It specifies CASSLVQGASTDTQYF.